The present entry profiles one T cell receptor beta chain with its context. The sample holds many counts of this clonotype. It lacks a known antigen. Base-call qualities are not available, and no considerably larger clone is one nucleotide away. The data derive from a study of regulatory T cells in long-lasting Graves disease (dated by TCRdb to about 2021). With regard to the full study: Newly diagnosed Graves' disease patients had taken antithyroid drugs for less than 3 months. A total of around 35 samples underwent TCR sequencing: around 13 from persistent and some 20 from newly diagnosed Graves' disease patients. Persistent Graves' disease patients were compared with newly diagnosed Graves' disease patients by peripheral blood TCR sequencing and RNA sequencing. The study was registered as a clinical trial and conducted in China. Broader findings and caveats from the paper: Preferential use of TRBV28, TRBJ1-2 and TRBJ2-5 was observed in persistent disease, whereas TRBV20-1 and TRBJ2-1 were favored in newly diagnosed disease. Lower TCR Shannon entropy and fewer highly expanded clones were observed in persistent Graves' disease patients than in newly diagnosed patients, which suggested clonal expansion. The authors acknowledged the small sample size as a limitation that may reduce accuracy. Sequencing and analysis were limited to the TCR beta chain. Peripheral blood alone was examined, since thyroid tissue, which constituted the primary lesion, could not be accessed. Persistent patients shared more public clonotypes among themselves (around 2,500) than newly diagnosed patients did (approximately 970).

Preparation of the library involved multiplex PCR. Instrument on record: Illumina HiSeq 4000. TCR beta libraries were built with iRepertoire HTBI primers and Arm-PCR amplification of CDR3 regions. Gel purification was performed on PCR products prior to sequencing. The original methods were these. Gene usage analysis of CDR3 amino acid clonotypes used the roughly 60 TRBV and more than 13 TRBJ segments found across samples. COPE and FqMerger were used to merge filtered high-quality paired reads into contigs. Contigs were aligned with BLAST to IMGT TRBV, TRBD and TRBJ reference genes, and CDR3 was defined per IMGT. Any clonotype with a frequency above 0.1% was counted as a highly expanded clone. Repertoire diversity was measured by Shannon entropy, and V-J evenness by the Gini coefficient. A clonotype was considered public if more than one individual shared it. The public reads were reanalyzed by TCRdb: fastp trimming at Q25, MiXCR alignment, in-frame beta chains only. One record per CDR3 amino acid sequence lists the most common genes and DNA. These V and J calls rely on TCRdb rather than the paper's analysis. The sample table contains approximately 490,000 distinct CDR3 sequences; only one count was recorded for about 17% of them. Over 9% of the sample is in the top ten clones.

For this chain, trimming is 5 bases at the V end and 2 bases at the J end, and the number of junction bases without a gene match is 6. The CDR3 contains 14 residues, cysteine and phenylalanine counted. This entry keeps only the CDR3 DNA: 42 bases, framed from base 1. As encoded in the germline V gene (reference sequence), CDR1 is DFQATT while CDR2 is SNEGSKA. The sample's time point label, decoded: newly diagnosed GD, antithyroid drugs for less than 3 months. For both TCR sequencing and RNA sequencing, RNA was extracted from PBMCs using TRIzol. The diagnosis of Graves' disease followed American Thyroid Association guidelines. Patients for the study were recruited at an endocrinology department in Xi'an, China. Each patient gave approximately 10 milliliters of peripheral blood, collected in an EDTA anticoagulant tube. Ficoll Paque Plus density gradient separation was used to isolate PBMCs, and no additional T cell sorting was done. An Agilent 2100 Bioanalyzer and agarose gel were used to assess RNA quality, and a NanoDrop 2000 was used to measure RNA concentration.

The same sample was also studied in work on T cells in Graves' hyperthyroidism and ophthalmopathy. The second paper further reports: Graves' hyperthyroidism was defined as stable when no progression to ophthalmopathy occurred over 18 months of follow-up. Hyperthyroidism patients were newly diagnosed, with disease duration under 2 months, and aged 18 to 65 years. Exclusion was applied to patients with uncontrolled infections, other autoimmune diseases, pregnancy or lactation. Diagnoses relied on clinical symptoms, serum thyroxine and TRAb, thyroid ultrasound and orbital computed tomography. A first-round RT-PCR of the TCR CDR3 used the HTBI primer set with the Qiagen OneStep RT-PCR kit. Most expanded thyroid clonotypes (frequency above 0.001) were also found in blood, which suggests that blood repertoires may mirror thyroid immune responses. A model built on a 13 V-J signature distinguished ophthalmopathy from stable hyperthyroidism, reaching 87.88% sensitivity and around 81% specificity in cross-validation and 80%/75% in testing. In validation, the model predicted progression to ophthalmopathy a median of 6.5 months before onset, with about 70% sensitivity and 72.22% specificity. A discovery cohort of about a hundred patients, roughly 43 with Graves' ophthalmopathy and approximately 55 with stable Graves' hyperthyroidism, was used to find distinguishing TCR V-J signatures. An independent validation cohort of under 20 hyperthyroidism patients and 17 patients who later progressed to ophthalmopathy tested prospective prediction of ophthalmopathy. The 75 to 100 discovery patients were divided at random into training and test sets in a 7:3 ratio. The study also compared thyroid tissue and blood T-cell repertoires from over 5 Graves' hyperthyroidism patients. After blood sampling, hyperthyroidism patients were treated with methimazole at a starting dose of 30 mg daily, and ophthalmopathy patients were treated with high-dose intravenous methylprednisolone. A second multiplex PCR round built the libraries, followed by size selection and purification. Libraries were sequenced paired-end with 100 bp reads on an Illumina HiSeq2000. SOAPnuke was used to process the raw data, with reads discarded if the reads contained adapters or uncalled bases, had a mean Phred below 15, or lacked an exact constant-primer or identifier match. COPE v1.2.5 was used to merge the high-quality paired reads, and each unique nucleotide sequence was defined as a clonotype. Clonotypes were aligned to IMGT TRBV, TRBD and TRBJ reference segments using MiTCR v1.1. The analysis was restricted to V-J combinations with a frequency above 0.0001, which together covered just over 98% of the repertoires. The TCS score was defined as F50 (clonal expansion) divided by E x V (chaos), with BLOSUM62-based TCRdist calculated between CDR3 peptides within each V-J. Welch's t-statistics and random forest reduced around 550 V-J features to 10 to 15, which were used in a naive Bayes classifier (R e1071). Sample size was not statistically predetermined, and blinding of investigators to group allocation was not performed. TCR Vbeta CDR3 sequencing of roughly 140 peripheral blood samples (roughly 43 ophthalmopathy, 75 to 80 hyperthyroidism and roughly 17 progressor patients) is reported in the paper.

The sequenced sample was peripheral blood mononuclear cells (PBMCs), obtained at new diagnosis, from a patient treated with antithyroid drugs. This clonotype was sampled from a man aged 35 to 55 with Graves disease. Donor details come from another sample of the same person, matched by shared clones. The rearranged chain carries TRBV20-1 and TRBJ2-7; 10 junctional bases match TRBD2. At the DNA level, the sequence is TGCAGTGCTTACTCGAGCGGGAGGGCCTACGAGCAGTACTTC. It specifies CSAYSSGRAYEQYF.